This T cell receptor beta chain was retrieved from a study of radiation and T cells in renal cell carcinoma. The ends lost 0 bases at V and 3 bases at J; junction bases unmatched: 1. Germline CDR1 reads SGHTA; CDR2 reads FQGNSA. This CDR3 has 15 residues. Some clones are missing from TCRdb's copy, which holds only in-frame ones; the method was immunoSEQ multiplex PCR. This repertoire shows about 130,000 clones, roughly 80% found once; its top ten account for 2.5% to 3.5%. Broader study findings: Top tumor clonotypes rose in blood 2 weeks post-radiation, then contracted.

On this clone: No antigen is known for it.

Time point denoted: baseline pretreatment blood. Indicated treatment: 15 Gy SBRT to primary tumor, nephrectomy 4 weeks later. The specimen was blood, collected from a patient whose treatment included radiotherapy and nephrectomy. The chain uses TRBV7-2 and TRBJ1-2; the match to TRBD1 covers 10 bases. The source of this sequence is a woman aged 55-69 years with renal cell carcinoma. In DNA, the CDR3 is TGTGCCAGCAGCTTAGCAGGGACAGGGGACTATGGCTACACCTTC. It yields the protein CASSLAGTGDYGYTF.